This T cell receptor (beta chain) was sequenced during a study of T cells in Graves' hyperthyroidism and ophthalmopathy. Study findings and constraints: Blood samples included most of the expanded thyroid clonotypes exceeding 0.001. By a 13 V-J model, ophthalmopathy was set apart from stable hyperthyroidism.

The source material, RNA transcripts, was used to amplify TCR beta CDR3 regions. The HTBI primer set was used in a first-round RT-PCR of the TCR CDR3. A single record per CDR3 protein comes from TCRdb applying MiXCR to the multiplex PCR reads. The sample shows fewer than 850,000 distinct CDR3 sequences, 17% of them seen only once. Trimming shortened V by 8 bases and J by 1 base, and 11 bases separated the two germline ends. The CDR3 is 13 residues long. Germline assignment: CDR1 ENHRY and CDR2 SYGVKD. Clinical symptoms, serum thyroxine and TRAb, thyroid ultrasound and orbital computed tomography were used for the diagnoses. This clonotype turned up a few times. Its antigen is not known.

The sequenced sample was blood. This clonotype was sampled from a middle-aged man with Graves' hyperthyroidism. The chain uses TRBV10-3 and TRBJ1-1; D perhaps matches TRBD1 (5 bases). The CDR3 nucleotides are TGTGCCATCGGGGCCAGGGAGAACACTGAAGCTTTCTTT. Encoded protein: CAIGARENTEAFF.